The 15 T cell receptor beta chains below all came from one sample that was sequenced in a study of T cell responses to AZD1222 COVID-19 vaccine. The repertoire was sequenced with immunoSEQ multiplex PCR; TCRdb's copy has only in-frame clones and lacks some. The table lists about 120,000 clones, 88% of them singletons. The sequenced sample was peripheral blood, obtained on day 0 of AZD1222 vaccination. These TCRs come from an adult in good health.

CDR3 sequence: CASSIKLEYEQYF. In DNA form, the CDR3 reads TGTGCCAGTAGTATTAAACTAGAATACGAGCAGTACTTC. The J gene is TRBJ2-7, the V gene TRBV19, with a tentative D call TRBD2 (5 bases). The CDR3 loop spans 13 amino acids. The germline V and J ends were trimmed by 3 bases and 4 bases, with 10 bases remaining between them. Germline V CDR1 and CDR2: LNHDA, SQIVND (reference sequence).

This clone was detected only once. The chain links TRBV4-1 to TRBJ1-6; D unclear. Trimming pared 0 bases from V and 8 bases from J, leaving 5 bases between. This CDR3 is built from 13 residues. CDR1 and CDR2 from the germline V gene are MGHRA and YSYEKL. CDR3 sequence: CASSQDGDSPLHF. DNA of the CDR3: TGCGCCAGCAGCCAAGATGGAGATTCACCCCTCCACTTT.

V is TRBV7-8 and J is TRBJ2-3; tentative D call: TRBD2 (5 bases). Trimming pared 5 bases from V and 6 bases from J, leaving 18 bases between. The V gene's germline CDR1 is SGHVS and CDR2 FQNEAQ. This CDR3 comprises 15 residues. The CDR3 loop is CASSQNTLASDTQYF. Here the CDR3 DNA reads TGTGCCAGCAGCCAAAACACCTTAGCGTCCGATACGCAGTATTTT.

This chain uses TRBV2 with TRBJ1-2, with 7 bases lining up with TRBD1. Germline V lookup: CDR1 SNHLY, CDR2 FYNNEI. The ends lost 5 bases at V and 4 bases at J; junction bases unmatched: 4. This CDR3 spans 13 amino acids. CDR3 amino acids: CASSTGTVYGYTF. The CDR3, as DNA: TGTGCCAGCAGTACCGGGACAGTCTATGGCTACACCTTC.

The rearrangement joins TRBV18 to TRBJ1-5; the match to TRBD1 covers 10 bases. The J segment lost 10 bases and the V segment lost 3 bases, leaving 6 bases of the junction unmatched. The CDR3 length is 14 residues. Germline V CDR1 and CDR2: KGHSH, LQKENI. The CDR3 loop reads CASSPEGQGSPQHF. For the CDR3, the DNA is TGTGCCAGCTCACCGGAGGGACAGGGGTCACCCCAGCATTTT.

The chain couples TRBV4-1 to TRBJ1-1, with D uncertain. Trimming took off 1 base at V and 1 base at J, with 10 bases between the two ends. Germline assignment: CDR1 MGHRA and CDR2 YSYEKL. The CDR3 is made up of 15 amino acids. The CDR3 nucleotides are TGCGCCAGCAGCCAAGGTGCTGGGCGGAACACTGAAGCTTTCTTT. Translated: CASSQGAGRNTEAFF.

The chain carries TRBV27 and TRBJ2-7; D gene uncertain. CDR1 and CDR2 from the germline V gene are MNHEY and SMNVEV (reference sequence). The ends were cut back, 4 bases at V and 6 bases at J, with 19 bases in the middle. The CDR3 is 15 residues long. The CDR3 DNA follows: TGTGCCAGCAGTTGGGGTGAGACACAGCTCATCGAGCAGTACTTC. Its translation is CASSWGETQLIEQYF.

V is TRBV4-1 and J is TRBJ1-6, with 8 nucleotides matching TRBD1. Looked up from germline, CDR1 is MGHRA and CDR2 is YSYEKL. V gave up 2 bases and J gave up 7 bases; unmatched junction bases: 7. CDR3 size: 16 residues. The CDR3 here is CASSQLTGVANSPLHF. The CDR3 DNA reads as TGCGCCAGCAGCCAACTGACAGGGGTCGCCAATTCACCCCTCCACTTT.

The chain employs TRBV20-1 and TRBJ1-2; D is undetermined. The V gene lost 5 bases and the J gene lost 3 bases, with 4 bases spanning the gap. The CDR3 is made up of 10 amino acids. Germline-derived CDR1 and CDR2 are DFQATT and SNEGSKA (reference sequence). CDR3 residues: CSAQDYGYTF. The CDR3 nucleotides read TGCAGTGCTCAGGACTATGGCTACACCTTC.

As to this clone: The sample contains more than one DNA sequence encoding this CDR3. This CDR3 is CASSHPGEQFF. The DNA for the CDR3 is TGTGCCAGCAGTCACCCTGGTGAGCAGTTCTTC. The chain is built from TRBV12-3 or TRBV12-4 and TRBJ2-1, with no clear D. The V and J ends lost 5 bases and 9 bases respectively, with 8 bases between them. The CDR3 has 11 amino acids.

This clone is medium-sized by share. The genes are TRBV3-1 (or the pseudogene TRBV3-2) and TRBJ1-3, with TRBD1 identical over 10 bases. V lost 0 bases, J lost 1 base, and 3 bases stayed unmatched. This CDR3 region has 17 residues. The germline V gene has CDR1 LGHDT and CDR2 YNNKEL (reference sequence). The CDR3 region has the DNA TGTGCCAGCAGCCAAGATCTGGGACAGGGGTCTGGAAACACCATATATTTT. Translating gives CASSQDLGQGSGNTIYF.

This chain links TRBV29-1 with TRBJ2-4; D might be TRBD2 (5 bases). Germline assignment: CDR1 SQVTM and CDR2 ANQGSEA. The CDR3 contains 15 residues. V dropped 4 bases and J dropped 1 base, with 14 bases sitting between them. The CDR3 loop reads CSVAGPGGAKNIQYF. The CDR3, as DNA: TGCAGCGTTGCGGGCCCCGGCGGGGCCAAAAACATTCAGTACTTC.

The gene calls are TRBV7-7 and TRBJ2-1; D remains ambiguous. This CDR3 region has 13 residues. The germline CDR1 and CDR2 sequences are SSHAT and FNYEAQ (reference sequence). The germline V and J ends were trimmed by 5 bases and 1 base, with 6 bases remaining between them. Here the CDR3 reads CASSLESYNEQFF. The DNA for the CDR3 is TGTGCCAGCAGCCTGGAATCCTACAATGAGCAGTTCTTC.

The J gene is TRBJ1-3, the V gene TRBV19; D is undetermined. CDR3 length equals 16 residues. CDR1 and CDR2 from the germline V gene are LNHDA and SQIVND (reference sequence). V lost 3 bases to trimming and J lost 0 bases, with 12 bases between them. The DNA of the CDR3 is TGTGCCAGTAGTATCGGCACCATGAGCTCTGGAAACACCATATATTTT. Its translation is CASSIGTMSSGNTIYF.

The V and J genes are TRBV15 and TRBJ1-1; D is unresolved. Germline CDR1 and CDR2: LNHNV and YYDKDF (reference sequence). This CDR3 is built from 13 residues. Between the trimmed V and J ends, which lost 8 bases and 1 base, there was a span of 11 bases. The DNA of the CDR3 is TGTGCCACCGCCCCCCGACAGAACACTGAAGCTTTCTTT. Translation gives CATAPRQNTEAFF.